This entry concerns a single T cell receptor beta chain. Its antigen is currently unknown. This record belongs to a study of CD8 T cells in ankylosing spondylitis. The study, taken as a whole, reports: In ankylosing spondylitis blood, a motif of about eight highly homologous TCR beta variants appeared characteristic.

TCRdb re-called the 5' RACE reads with MiXCR, one entry per CDR3 protein. The top ten hold roughly 0.8% of the sample, which has 470,000 or so distinct CDR3 sequences, roughly 26% seen once. After removal of 10 bases from V and 5 bases from J, the junction contained 4 bases not matched to a gene. This CDR3 has 13 residues. The germline V gene has CDR1 MNHNS and CDR2 SASEGT. The source of this sequence is a male donor with ankylosing spondylitis. The rearrangement joins TRBV6-1 to TRBJ2-3; 12 positions match TRBD2. The sequenced sample was blood, either unsorted or a sorted T cell fraction (not recorded which). The CDR3 protein is CAIPSGRGDTQYF. CDR3 sequence (DNA): TGTGCCATTCCTAGCGGGAGGGGAGATACGCAGTATTTT.